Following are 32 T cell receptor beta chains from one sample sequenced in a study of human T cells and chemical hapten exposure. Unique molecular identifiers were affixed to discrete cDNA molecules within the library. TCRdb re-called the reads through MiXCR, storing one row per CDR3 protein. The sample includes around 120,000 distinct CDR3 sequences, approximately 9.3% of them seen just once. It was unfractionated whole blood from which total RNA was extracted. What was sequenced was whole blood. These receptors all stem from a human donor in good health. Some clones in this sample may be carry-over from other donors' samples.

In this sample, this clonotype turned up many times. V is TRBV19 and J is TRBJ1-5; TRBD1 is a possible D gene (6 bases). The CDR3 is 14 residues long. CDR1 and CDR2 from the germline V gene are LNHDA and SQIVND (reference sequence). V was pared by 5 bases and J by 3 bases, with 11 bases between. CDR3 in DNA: TGTGCCAGTAGTCCACAGGGTTACAATCAGCCCCAGCATTTT. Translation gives CASSPQGYNQPQHF. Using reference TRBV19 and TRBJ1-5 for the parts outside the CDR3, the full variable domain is DGGITQSPKYLFRKEGQNVTLSCEQNLNHDAMYWYRQDPGQGLRLIYYSQIVNDFQKGDIAEGYSVSREKKESFPLTVTSAQKNPTAFYLCASSPQGYNQPQHFGDGTRLSIL.

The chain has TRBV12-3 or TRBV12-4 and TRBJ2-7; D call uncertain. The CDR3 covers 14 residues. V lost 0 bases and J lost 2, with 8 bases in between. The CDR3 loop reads CASSLADGPYEQYF. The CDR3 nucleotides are TGTGCCAGCAGTTTAGCGGACGGACCCTACGAGCAGTACTTC.

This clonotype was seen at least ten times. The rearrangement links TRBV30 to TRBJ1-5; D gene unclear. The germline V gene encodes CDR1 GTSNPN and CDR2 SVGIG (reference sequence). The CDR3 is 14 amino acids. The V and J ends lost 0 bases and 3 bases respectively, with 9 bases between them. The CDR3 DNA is TGTGCCTGGAGTGTACGCGGTATCAATCAGCCCCAGCATTTT. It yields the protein CAWSVRGINQPQHF.

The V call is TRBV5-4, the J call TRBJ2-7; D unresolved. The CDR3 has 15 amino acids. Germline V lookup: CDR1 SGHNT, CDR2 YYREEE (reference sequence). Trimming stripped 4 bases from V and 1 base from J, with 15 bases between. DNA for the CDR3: TGTGCCAGCAGCCCCGGCCCATCCCCTTCCTACGAGCAGTACTTC. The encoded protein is CASSPGPSPSYEQYF.

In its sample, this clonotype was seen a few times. CDR3 residues: CASSPGTVAEAFF. In DNA form, the CDR3 reads TGTGCCAGCAGTCCCGGGACAGTAGCTGAAGCTTTCTTT. This chain uses TRBV27 with TRBJ1-1, with 7 bases that match TRBD1. Germline V CDR1 and CDR2: MNHEY, SMNVEV (reference sequence). This CDR3 is built from 13 residues. Trimming cost V 5 bases and J 6 bases; bases outside gene matches: 6.

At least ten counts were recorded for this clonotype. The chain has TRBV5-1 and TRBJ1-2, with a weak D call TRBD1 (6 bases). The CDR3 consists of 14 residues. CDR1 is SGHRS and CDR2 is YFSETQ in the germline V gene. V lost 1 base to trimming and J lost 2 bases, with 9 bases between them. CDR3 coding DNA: TGCGCCAGCAGCTTGACAGGGAGCAACTATGGCTACACCTTC. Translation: CASSLTGSNYGYTF.

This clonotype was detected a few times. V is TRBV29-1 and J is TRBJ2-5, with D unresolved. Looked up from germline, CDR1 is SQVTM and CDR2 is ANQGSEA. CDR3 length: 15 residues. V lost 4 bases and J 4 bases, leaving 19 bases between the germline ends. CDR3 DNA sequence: TGCAGCGTTGTGGAGTCTCGGGTGCGGTTAGAGACCCAGTACTTC. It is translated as CSVVESRVRLETQYF.

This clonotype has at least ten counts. CDR3 region: CSASSGTANNEKLFF. CDR3 DNA: TGCAGTGCTAGTTCCGGGACAGCTAACAATGAAAAACTGTTTTTT. The chain uses TRBV20-1 and TRBJ1-4, with 7 bases matching TRBD1. CDR1 is DFQATT and CDR2 is SNEGSKA in the germline V gene (reference sequence). The CDR3 consists of 15 residues. V gave up 3 bases and J gave up 5 bases; unmatched junction bases: 9.

The CDR3 region is CASSSSSGGSPDTQYF. CDR3 DNA sequence: TGCGCCAGCAGCTCTTCTAGCGGGGGGAGCCCAGATACGCAGTATTTT. This chain joins TRBV5-1 and TRBJ2-3; TRBD2 matches 11 bases. The CDR3 loop spans 16 amino acids. Germline V lookup: CDR1 SGHRS, CDR2 YFSETQ. V trimming: 3 bases; J trimming: 4 bases; junction bases outside the gene matches: 7. The variable domain in full, completed from reference TRBV5-1 and TRBJ2-3, reads KAGVTQTPRYLIKTRGQQVTLSCSPISGHRSVSWYQQTPGQGLQFLFEYFSETQRNKGNFPGRFSGRQFSNSRSEMNVSTLELGDSALYLCASSSSSGGSPDTQYFGPGTRLTVL.

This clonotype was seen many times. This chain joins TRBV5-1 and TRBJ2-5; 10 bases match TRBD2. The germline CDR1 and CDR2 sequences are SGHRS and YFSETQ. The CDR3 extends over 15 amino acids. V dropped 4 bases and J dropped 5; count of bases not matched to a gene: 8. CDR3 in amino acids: CASSPSGRGGETQYF. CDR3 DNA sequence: TGCGCCAGCAGCCCTAGCGGGAGAGGCGGGGAGACCCAGTACTTC. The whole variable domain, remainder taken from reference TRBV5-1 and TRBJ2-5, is KAGVTQTPRYLIKTRGQQVTLSCSPISGHRSVSWYQQTPGQGLQFLFEYFSETQRNKGNFPGRFSGRQFSNSRSEMNVSTLELGDSALYLCASSPSGRGGETQYFGPGTRLLVL.

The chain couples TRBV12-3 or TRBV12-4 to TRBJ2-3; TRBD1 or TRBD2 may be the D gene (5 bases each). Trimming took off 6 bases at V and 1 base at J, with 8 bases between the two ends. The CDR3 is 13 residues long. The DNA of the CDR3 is TGTGCCAGCAGCAGGGACGGCACAGATACGCAGTATTTT. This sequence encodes CASSRDGTDTQYF.

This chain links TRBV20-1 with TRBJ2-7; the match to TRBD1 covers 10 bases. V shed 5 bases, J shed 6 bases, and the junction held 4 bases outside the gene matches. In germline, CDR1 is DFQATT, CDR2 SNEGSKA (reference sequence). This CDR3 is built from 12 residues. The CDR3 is CSARDRGSEQYF. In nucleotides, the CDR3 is TGCAGTGCTCGGGACAGGGGATCCGAGCAGTACTTC.

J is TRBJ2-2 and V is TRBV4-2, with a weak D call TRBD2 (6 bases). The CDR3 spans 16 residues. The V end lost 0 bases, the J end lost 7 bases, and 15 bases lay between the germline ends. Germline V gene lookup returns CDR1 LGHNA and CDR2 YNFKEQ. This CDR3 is CASSQDWGSGGGELFF. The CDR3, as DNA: TGTGCCAGCAGCCAAGATTGGGGTAGCGGAGGCGGGGAGCTGTTTTTT.

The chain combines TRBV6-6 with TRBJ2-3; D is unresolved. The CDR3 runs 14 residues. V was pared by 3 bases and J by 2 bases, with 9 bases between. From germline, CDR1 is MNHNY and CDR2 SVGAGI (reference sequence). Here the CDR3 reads CASSYPGPTDTQYF. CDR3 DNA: TGTGCCAGCAGTTATCCAGGACCCACAGATACGCAGTATTTT.

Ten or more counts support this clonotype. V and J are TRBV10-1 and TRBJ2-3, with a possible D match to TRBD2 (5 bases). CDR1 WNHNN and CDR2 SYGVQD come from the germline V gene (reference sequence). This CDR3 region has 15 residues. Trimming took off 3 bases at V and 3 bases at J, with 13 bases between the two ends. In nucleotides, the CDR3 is TGCGCCAGCAGTGACGGGGAAGCCCAGACAGATACGCAGTATTTT. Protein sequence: CASSDGEAQTDTQYF.

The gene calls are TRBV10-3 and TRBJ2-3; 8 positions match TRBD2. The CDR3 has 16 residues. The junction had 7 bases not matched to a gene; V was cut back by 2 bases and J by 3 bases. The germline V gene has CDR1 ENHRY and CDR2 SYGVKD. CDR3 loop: CAISEMAGGVTDTQYF. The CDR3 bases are TGTGCCATCAGTGAGATGGCGGGAGGAGTTACAGATACGCAGTATTTT.

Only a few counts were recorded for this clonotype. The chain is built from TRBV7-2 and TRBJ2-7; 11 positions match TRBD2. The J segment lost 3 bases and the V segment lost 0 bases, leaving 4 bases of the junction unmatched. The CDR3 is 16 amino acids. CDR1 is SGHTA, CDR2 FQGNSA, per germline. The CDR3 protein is CASSLAHTSGGYEQYF. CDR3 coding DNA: TGTGCCAGCAGCTTAGCGCATACTAGCGGGGGCTACGAGCAGTACTTC. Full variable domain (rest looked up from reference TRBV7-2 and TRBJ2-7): GAGVSQSPSNKVTEKGKDVELRCDPISGHTALYWYRQSLGQGLEFLIYFQGNSAPDKSGLPSDRFSAERTGGSVSTLTIQRTQQEDSAVYLCASSLAHTSGGYEQYFGPGTRLTVT.

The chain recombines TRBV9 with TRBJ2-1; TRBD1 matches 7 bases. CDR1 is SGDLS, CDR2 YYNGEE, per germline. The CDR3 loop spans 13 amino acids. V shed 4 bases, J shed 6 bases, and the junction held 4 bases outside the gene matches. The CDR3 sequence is CASSLQGSNEQFF. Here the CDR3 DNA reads TGTGCCAGCAGCTTACAGGGGTCCAATGAGCAGTTCTTC.

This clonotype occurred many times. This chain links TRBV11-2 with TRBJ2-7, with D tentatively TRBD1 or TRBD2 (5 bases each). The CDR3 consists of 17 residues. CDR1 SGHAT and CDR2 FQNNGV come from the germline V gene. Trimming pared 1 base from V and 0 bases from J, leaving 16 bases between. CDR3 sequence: CASSLVDSPGPSYEQYF. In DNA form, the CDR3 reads TGTGCCAGCAGCTTAGTAGACTCACCGGGACCCTCCTACGAGCAGTACTTC.

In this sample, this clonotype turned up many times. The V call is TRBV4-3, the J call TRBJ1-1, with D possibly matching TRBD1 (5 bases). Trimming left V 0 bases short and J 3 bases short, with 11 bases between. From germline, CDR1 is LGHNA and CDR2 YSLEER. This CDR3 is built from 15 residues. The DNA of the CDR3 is TGCGCCAGCAGCCAAGATCAGGGAGGGGACACTGAAGCTTTCTTT. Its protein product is CASSQDQGGDTEAFF.

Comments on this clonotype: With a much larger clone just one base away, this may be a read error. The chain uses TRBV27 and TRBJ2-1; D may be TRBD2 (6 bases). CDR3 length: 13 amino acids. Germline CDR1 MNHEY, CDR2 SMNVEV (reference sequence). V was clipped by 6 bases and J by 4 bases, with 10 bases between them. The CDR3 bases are TGTGCCAGCAGCCCCGGGACTTACAATGAGCAGTTCTTC. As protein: CASSPGTYNEQFF.

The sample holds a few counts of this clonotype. The CDR3, as DNA: TGTGCCAGCAGTGAGACAGGGGATAGGGAGCAGTACTTC. Translation: CASSETGDREQYF. This chain uses TRBV25-1 with TRBJ2-7, with 8 bases aligning to TRBD1. CDR1 and CDR2 from the germline V gene are MGHDK and SYGVNS. CDR3 size: 13 residues. The J segment lost 7 bases and the V segment lost 3 bases, leaving 5 bases of the junction unmatched.

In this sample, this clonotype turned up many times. CDR3 coding DNA: TGTGCCAGCAGCTTGGACGGGGAGACCCAGTACTTC. This encodes CASSLDGETQYF. The rearrangement joins TRBV5-4 to TRBJ2-5, with D unclear. The CDR3 loop spans 12 amino acids. The V and J ends lost 0 bases and 5 bases respectively, with 5 bases between them. Germline V lookup: CDR1 SGHNT, CDR2 YYREEE (reference sequence).

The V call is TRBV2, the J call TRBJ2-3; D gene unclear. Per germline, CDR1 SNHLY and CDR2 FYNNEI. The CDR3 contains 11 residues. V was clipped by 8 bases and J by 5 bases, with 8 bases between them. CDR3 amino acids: CASVILDTQYF. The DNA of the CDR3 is TGTGCCAGCGTCATCTTAGATACGCAGTATTTT.

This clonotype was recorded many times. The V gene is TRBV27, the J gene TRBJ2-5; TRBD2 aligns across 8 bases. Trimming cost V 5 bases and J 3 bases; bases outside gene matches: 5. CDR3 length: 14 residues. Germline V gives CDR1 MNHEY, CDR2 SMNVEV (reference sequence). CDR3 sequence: CASSPAGGKETQYF. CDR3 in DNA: TGTGCCAGCAGTCCCGCGGGGGGAAAAGAGACCCAGTACTTC.

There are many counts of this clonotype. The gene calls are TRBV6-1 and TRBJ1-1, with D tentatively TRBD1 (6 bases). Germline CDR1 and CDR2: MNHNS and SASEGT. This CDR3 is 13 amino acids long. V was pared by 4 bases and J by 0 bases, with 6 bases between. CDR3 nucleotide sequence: TGTGCCAGCAGTGGGACAGTGAACACTGAAGCTTTCTTT. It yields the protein CASSGTVNTEAFF.

Written as DNA, the CDR3 is TGTGCCAGCAGCCAAGATTCCGGAGCGGACAGGGATGTAGGCACAGATACGCAGTATTTT. This gives the protein CASSQDSGADRDVGTDTQYF. The chain couples TRBV4-2 to TRBJ2-3; 8 bases are shared with TRBD1. Germline V gene lookup returns CDR1 LGHNA and CDR2 YNFKEQ. V lost 0 bases, J lost 1 base, and 15 bases stayed unmatched. The CDR3 is made up of 20 amino acids.

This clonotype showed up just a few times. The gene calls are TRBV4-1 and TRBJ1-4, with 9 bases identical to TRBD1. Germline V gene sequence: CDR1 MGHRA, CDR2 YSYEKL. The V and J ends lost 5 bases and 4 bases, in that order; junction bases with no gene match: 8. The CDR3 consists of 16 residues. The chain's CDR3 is CASSMRQGGYNEKLFF. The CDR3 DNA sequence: TGCGCCAGCAGCATGCGACAGGGGGGGTATAATGAAAAACTGTTTTTT.

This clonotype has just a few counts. CDR3 nucleotide sequence: TGTGCCAGCAGTTACTCGCCTCCTAGCGGGATCTACAATGAGCAGTTCTTC. This encodes CASSYSPPSGIYNEQFF. The chain recombines TRBV6-2 or TRBV6-3 with TRBJ2-1; 9 positions agree with TRBD2. Germline lookup yields CDR1 MNHEY and CDR2 SVGEGT. This CDR3 spans 17 amino acids. Losses at the gene ends were 0 bases for V and 3 bases for J; bases not matched to a gene: 6.

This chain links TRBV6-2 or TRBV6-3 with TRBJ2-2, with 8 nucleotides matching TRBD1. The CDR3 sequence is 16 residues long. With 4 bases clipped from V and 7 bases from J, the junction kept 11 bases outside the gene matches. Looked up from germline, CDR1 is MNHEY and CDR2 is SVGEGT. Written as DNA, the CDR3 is TGTGCCAGCAGTTTCAACCGAGACAGGGGCATCGGGGAGCTGTTTTTT. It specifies CASSFNRDRGIGELFF.

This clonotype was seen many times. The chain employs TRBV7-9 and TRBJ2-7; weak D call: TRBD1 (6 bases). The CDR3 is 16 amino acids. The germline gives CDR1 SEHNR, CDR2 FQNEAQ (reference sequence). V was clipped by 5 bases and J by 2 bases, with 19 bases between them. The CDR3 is CASSPTTGTHTYEQYF. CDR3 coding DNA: TGTGCCAGCAGCCCGACCACCGGGACACATACCTACGAGCAGTACTTC.

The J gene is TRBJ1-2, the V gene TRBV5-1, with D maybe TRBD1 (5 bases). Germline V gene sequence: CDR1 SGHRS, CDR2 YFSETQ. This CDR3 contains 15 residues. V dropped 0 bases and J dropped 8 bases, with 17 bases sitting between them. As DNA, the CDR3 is TGCGCCAGCAGCTTGGGGGGCCATTCCGGGGAAGGCTACACCTTC. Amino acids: CASSLGGHSGEGYTF.